The present entry profiles one T cell receptor beta chain with its context. 13 Jbeta primers and 60 Vbeta primers were used for the PCR. Repertoires were generated with immunoSEQ multiplex PCR, while TCRdb's copy carries only in-frame clones and drops some. The sample records over 70,000 clones, approximately 63% being singletons. Trimming removed 5 bases from V and 6 bases from J; junction bases left unmatched: 9. Looked up from germline, CDR1 is MDHEN and CDR2 is SYDVKM. CDR3 length equals 15 residues. This sample was included in a study of cytomegalovirus exposure and HLA in healthy donors. Study-level information: There were approximately 400 genotyped donors. Of these, 81% fell in the genetic ancestry cluster associated with self-reported Caucasian donors.

The sequence came from a woman between 45 and 60 years old in good health and CMV-seropositive. V gene TRBV28 combines with J gene TRBJ1-5; TRBD1 aligns across 8 bases. Input material: PBMCs. In nucleotides, the CDR3 is TGTGCCAGCAGTGAGCGGACAGGGTATTCTCAGCCCCAGCATTTT. The encoded protein is CASSERTGYSQPQHF.